One and the same sample provided the 14 T cell receptor beta chains below, sequenced in a study of blood T cell repertoires in COVID-19. Assay: immunoSEQ multiplex PCR; the TCRdb copy retains only in-frame clones and omits some. Of approximately 200,000 clones in the sample, 88% were seen once. The specimen sequenced was peripheral blood. The receptors were gathered from a man aged 25 to 45 with acute or convalescent COVID-19.

The J gene is TRBJ2-2, the V gene TRBV11-2, with D perhaps TRBD1 (5 bases). The CDR3 has 15 amino acids. CDR1 is SGHAT, CDR2 FQNNGV, per germline. The V gene lost 1 base and the J gene lost 2 bases, with 8 bases spanning the gap. The CDR3 bases are TGTGCCAGCAGCTTAGGCAGGGCAAACACCGGGGAGCTGTTTTTT. Encoded protein: CASSLGRANTGELFF.

The chain recombines TRBV3-1 (or the pseudogene TRBV3-2) with TRBJ2-1, with 8 bases fitting TRBD2. Unmatched junction bases numbered 18, after V lost 0 bases and J lost 2 bases. CDR3 length equals 21 residues. Germline V gene sequence: CDR1 LGHDT, CDR2 YNNKEL (reference sequence). The CDR3 loop is CASSQDRSQLAGGPAYNEQFF. The CDR3 region has the DNA TGTGCCAGCAGCCAAGATCGATCCCAGCTGGCGGGAGGTCCAGCCTACAATGAGCAGTTCTTC.

J is TRBJ2-1 and V is TRBV27, with 13 bases matching TRBD2. This CDR3 comprises 19 residues. Looked up from germline, CDR1 is MNHEY and CDR2 is SMNVEV (reference sequence). V lost 8 bases and J lost 3; bases outside the gene matches: 16. CDR3 in DNA: TGTGCCAGCGGCGAAGGACTAGCGGGAGTGAAAAGTTACTACAATGAGCAGTTCTTC. Translation gives CASGEGLAGVKSYYNEQFF.

This sequence joins TRBV7-9 and TRBJ1-2, with TRBD1 as a possible D gene (5 bases). The CDR3 has 15 residues. The germline V gene has CDR1 SEHNR and CDR2 FQNEAQ (reference sequence). The V and J ends lost 5 bases and 4 bases respectively, with 17 bases between them. The CDR3 spells CASSQGGGRSYGYTF. CDR3 in DNA: TGTGCCAGCAGCCAGGGCGGCGGACGTAGCTATGGCTACACCTTC. Filled out from reference TRBV7-9 and TRBJ1-2, the complete variable domain reads DTGVSQNPRHKITKRGQNVTFRCDPISEHNRLYWYRQTLGQGPEFLTYFQNEAQLEKSRLLSDRFSAERPKGSFSTLEIQRTEQGDSAMYLCASSQGGGRSYGYTFGSGTRLTVV.

The V call is TRBV28, the J call TRBJ2-7; D not resolved. V was pared by 2 bases and J by 3 bases, with 8 bases between. The CDR3 loop spans 13 amino acids. CDR1 is MDHEN and CDR2 is SYDVKM in the germline V gene. The CDR3 region is CASSLSIYYEQYF. CDR3 in DNA: TGTGCCAGCAGTTTAAGTATCTACTACGAGCAGTACTTC.

The chain joins TRBV18 to TRBJ1-2, with a tentative D call TRBD1 (6 bases). The germline V gene encodes CDR1 KGHSH and CDR2 LQKENI. Trimming took 3 bases from V and 7 from J, leaving 9 bases between them. The CDR3 covers 12 residues. The CDR3 protein is CASSPDSGGYTF. In DNA, the CDR3 is TGTGCCAGCTCACCGGACAGTGGTGGCTACACCTTC.

The chain couples TRBV7-9 to TRBJ1-5; 9 positions match TRBD1. Losses at the gene ends were 3 bases for V and 5 bases for J; bases not matched to a gene: 2. The germline V gene has CDR1 SEHNR and CDR2 FQNEAQ (reference sequence). The CDR3 runs to 14 residues. The CDR3 coding sequence is TGTGCCAGCAGCTTCCGGACAGGGGATCAGCCCCAGCATTTT. The encoded protein is CASSFRTGDQPQHF.

This rearrangement joins TRBV7-2 to TRBJ1-1; TRBD1 might be the D (5 bases). Per the germline V gene, CDR1 is SGHTA and CDR2 is FQGNSA. V was clipped by 5 bases and J by 2 bases, with 15 bases between them. CDR3 size: 15 residues. CDR3 amino acids: CASSRLEGRNTEAFF. The CDR3 DNA follows: TGTGCCAGCAGCCGCTTGGAGGGGCGAAACACTGAAGCTTTCTTT.

The chain couples TRBV5-1 to TRBJ1-2, with 9 bases matching TRBD1. Trimming at V came to 2 bases and at J to 5 bases, leaving 7 bases not matched to a gene. Germline values: CDR1 SGHRS, CDR2 YFSETQ. This CDR3 has 15 amino acids. CDR3 nucleotides: TGCGCCAGCAGCTTAGGACAGGGGAGGATGTATGGCTACACCTTC. This translates into CASSLGQGRMYGYTF.

The chain recombines TRBV25-1 with TRBJ2-3; perhaps TRBD2 as D (6 bases). The germline gives CDR1 MGHDK, CDR2 SYGVNS. V was cut by 1 base and J by 4 bases, with 6 bases left in between. The CDR3 is 13 residues long. The DNA of the CDR3 is TGTGCCAGCAGTGAATCGGGGGCAGATACGCAGTATTTT. Translated, it gives CASSESGADTQYF. The full variable domain, completed using reference TRBV25-1 and TRBJ2-3, is EADIYQTPRYLVIGTGKKITLECSQTMGHDKMYWYQQDPGMELHLIHYSYGVNSTEKGDLSSESTVSRIRTEHFPLTLESARPSHTSQYLCASSESGADTQYFGPGTRLTVL.

The chain is built from TRBV28 and TRBJ1-1; 7 bases match TRBD1. Germline V gene sequence: CDR1 MDHEN, CDR2 SYDVKM. This CDR3 comprises 12 residues. With 4 bases clipped from V and 13 bases from J, the junction kept 9 bases outside the gene matches. Here the CDR3 DNA reads TGTGCCAGCAGTTCCTTGACAGGGCAGGGTTTCTTT. It translates to CASSSLTGQGFF.

This sequence joins TRBV10-3 and TRBJ2-7; 9 nucleotides match TRBD1. Germline loops: CDR1 ENHRY, CDR2 SYGVKD. Germline trimming cut 0 bases from V and 1 base from J; bases unmatched to any gene: 4. The CDR3 is 16 amino acids. For the CDR3, the DNA is TGTGCCATCAGTGAGTCTATAGGACAGGGGTCCTACGAGCAGTACTTC. This translates into CAISESIGQGSYEQYF.

The rearrangement joins TRBV7-2 to TRBJ1-1, with unresolved D. The CDR3 has 14 amino acids. V lost 3 bases to trimming and J lost 3 bases, with 11 bases between them. CDR1 SGHTA and CDR2 FQGNSA come from the germline V gene. CDR3 DNA sequence: TGTGCCAGCAGCTTGCTAGGCTTCGACACTGAAGCTTTCTTT. Encoded protein: CASSLLGFDTEAFF.

This chain uses TRBV7-2 with TRBJ2-3; 14 bases line up with TRBD2. The trim removed 5 bases at V and 6 bases at J, leaving 7 bases unmatched. The CDR3 runs 16 residues. Per the germline V gene, CDR1 is SGHTA and CDR2 is FQGNSA. The CDR3 DNA reads as TGTGCCAGCAGCACAAGACTAGCGGGGGGGCTGGATACGCAGTATTTT. Its protein is CASSTRLAGGLDTQYF.